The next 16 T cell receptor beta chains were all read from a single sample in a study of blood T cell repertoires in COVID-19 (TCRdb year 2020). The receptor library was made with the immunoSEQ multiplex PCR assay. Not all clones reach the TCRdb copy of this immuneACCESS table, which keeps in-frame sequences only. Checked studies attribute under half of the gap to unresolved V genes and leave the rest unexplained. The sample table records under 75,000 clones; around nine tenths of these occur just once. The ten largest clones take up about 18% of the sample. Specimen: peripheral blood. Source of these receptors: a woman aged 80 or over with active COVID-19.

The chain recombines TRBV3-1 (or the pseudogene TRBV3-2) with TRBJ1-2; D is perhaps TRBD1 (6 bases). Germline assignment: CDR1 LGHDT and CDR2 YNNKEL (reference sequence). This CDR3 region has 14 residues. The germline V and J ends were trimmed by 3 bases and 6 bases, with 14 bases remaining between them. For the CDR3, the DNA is TGTGCCAGCAGCCATGCTCAGGGGAATAATGGCTACACCTTC. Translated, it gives CASSHAQGNNGYTF.

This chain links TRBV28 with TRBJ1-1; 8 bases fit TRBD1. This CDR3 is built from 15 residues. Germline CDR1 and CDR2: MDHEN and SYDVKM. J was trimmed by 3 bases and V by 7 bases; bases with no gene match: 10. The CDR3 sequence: CASNPGGTGYTEAFF. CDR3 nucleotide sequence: TGTGCCAGCAATCCAGGGGGCACTGGGTACACTGAAGCTTTCTTT.

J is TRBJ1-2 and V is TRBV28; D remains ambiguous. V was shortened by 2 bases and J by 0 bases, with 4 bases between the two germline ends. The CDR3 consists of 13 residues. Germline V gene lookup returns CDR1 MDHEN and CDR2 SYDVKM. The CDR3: CASSLPTNYGYTF. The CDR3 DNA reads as TGTGCCAGCAGTTTACCCACTAACTATGGCTACACCTTC.

The CDR3 sequence: CASSSPYHTQYF. In DNA, the CDR3 is TGTGCCAGCAGTTCACCCTACCATACGCAGTATTTT. This chain links TRBV28 with TRBJ2-3; D is unclear. V was trimmed by 4 bases and J by 7 bases, leaving 9 bases between them. This CDR3 has 12 amino acids. CDR1 is MDHEN, CDR2 SYDVKM, per germline.

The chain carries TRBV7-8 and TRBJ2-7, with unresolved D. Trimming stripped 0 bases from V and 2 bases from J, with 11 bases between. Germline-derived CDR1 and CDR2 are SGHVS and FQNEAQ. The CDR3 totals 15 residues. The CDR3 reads CASSLAQLPPYEQYF. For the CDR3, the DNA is TGTGCCAGCAGCTTAGCGCAACTTCCTCCCTACGAGCAGTACTTC. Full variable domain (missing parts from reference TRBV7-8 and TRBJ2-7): GAGVSQSPRYKVAKRGQDVALRCDPISGHVSLFWYQQALGQGPEFLTYFQNEAQLDKSGLPSDRFFAERPEGSVSTLKIQRTQQEDSAVYLCASSLAQLPPYEQYFGPGTRLTVT.

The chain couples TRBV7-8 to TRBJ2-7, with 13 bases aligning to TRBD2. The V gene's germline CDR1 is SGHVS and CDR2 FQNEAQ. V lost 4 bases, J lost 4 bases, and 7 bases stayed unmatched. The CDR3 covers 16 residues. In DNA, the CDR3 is TGTGCCAGCAGCTCTCGGACTAGCGGGGGAACGTACGAGCAGTACTTC. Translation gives CASSSRTSGGTYEQYF.

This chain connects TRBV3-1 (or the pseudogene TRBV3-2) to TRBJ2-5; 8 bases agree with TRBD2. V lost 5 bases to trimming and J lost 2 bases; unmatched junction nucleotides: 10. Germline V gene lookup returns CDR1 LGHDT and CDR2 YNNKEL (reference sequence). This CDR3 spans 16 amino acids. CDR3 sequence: CASSKGAGGPQETQYF. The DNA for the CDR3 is TGTGCCAGCAGCAAAGGGGCGGGGGGTCCTCAAGAGACCCAGTACTTC.

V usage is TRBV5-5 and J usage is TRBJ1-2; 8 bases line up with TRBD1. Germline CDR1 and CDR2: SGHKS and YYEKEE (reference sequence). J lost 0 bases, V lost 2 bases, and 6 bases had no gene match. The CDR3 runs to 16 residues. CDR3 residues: CASSLQRTGSNYGYTF. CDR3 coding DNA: TGTGCCAGCAGCTTACAAAGGACAGGGTCTAACTATGGCTACACCTTC.

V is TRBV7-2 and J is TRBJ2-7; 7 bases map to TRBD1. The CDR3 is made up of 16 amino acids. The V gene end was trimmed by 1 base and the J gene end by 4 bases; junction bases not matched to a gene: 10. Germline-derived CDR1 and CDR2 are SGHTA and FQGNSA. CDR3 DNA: TGTGCCAGCAGCTTAGGTGCCGACAGGGTTTGGTACGAGCAGTACTTC. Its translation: CASSLGADRVWYEQYF. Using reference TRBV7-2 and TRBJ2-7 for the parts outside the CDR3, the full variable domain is GAGVSQSPSNKVTEKGKDVELRCDPISGHTALYWYRQSLGQGLEFLIYFQGNSAPDKSGLPSDRFSAERTGGSVSTLTIQRTQQEDSAVYLCASSLGADRVWYEQYFGPGTRLTVT.

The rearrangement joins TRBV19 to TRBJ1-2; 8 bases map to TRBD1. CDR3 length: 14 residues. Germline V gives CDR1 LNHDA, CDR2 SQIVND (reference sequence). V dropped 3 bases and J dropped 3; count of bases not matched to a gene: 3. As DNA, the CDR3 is TGTGCCAGTAGTATTCAGGGGGCACACTATGGCTACACCTTC. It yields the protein CASSIQGAHYGYTF.

Here the CDR3 DNA reads TGTGCCTGGATTGCCAGCTCCTATAATTCACCCCTCCACTTT. This codes for CAWIASSYNSPLHF. V usage is TRBV30 and J usage is TRBJ1-6, with D unclear. CDR1 is GTSNPN, CDR2 SVGIG, per germline (reference sequence). The CDR3 spans 14 residues. V shed 4 bases and J shed 0 bases, with 7 bases lying between them.

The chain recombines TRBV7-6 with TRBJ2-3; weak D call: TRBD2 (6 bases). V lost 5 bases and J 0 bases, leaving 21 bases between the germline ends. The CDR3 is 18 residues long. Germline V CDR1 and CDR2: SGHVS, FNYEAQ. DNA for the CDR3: TGTGCCAGCAGCCGTAGTCCACTCGGGGGAACTAGCACAGATACGCAGTATTTT. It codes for CASSRSPLGGTSTDTQYF.

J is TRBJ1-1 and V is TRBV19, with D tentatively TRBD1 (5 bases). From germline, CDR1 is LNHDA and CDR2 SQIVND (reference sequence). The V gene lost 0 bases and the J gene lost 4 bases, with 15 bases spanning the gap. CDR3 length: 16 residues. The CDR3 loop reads CASSIDLWRQGTEAFF. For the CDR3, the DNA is TGTGCCAGTAGTATAGATCTATGGCGCCAGGGCACTGAAGCTTTCTTT.

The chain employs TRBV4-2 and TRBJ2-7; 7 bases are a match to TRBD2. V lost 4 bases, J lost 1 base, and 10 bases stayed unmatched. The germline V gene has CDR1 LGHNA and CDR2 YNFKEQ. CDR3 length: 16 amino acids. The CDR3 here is CASSRRLGEGSYEQYF. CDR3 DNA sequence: TGTGCCAGCAGCCGTAGACTAGGGGAGGGATCCTACGAGCAGTACTTC.

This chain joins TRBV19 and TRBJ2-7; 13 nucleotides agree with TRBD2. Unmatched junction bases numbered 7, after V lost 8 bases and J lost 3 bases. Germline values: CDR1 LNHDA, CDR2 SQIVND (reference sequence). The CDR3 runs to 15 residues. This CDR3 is CASGQGLAGNYEQYF. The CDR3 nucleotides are TGTGCCAGTGGCCAGGGACTAGCGGGGAACTACGAGCAGTACTTC.

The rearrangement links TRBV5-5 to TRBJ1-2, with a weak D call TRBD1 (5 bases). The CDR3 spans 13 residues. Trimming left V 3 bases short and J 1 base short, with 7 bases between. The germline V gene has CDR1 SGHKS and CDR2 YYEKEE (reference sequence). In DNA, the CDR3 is TGTGCCAGCAGCTCGGGGGGTAACTATGGCTACACCTTC. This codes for CASSSGGNYGYTF.